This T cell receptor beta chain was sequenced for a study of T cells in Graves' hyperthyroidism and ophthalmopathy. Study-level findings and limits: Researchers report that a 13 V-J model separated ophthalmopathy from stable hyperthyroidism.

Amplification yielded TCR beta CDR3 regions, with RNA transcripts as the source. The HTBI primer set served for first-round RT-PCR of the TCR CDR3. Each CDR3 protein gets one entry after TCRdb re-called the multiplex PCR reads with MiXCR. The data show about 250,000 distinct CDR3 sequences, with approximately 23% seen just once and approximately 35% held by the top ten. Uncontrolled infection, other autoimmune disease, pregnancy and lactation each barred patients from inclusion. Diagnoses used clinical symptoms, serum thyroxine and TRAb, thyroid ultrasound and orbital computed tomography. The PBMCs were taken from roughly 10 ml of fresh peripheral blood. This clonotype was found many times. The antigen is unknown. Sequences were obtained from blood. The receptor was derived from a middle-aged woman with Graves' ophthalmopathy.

CDR3 nucleotides: TGTGCCAGCAGCCGAATCGGCTACGAGCAGTACTTC. This sequence encodes CASSRIGYEQYF. The chain links TRBV27 to TRBJ2-7; D unresolved. Germline-derived CDR1 and CDR2 are MNHEY and SMNVEV (reference sequence). The V and J ends lost 6 bases and 3 bases respectively, with 9 bases between them. The CDR3 length is 12 residues.